The next 26 T cell receptor beta chains were all read from a single sample in a study of persistence of HIV-infected CD4 T cells. This was the immunoSEQ version 4 assay in survey mode. The data were produced by immunoSEQ multiplex PCR, yet TCRdb's version contains in-frame clones alone and is incomplete. The repertoire has 37,000 or so clones, roughly 90% of them found once; the top ten carry about 1.3%. Antigens of these TCRs are unknown. Anti-CD3/anti-CD28 beads served as a nonspecific positive control stimulus. Responding CD4+ T cells were sorted by upregulation of both CD40 ligand and CD69. The sample in question was CD4+ T cells sorted from PBMCs after roughly 19-hour stimulation, obtained from a patient who received antiretroviral therapy. These receptors were obtained from an adult man with HIV who was CMV-seropositive.

The gene calls are TRBV7-2 and TRBJ1-5; perhaps TRBD1 as D (6 bases). Germline values: CDR1 SGHTA, CDR2 FQGNSA. The CDR3 is made up of 13 amino acids. With 3 bases removed from V and 6 bases from J, the gap between germline ends came to 9 bases. The CDR3, as DNA: TGTGCCAGCAGCTTTGGGGGCGGTCAGCCCCAGCATTTT. Protein: CASSFGGGQPQHF.

This sequence joins TRBV10-3 and TRBJ2-1; D tentatively reads TRBD1 or TRBD2 (5 bases each). V shed 0 bases and J shed 0 bases, with 9 bases lying between them. Germline V gene sequence: CDR1 ENHRY, CDR2 SYGVKD. The CDR3 consists of 16 residues. This CDR3 reads CAISESGGSSYNEQFF. The DNA of the CDR3 is TGTGCCATCAGTGAGTCTGGGGGAAGCTCCTACAATGAGCAGTTCTTC.

This chain joins TRBV6-5 and TRBJ1-1; weak D call: TRBD1 (5 bases). Trimming took off 7 bases at V and 2 bases at J, with 11 bases between the two ends. Germline lookup yields CDR1 MNHEY and CDR2 SVGAGI. This CDR3 has 13 residues. DNA for the CDR3: TGTGCCAGCACCTTCGACAGTAACACTGAAGCTTTCTTT. As protein: CASTFDSNTEAFF.

V is TRBV6-2 or TRBV6-3 and J is TRBJ1-1; unclear D gene. The CDR3 is 15 amino acids. The germline CDR1 and CDR2 sequences are MNHEY and SVGEGT. V dropped 2 bases and J dropped 1 base, with 11 bases sitting between them. The CDR3 sequence: CASSYGRRENTEAFF. The CDR3 DNA reads TGTGCCAGCAGTTACGGTCGCCGGGAGAACACTGAAGCTTTCTTT.

This rearrangement joins TRBV20-1 to TRBJ2-7; D not resolved. Trimming pared 3 bases from V and 4 bases from J, leaving 7 bases between. Germline V gives CDR1 DFQATT, CDR2 SNEGSKA (reference sequence). The CDR3 runs 11 residues. The CDR3 sequence is CSASPAYEQYF. The CDR3 bases are TGCAGTGCTAGTCCCGCTTACGAGCAGTACTTC.

V and J are TRBV3-1 (or the pseudogene TRBV3-2) and TRBJ1-4; TRBD1 matches 7 bases. This CDR3 spans 15 amino acids. Germline CDR1 LGHDT, CDR2 YNNKEL (reference sequence). V lost 4 bases and J lost 5; bases outside the gene matches: 7. The CDR3 is CASSRDSRVNEKLFF. The CDR3 DNA reads TGTGCCAGCAGCCGGGACAGTCGAGTCAATGAAAAACTGTTTTTT.

This rearrangement joins TRBV28 to TRBJ1-4; D might be TRBD1 (6 bases). Deletions cut 2 bases from V and 8 bases from J, with 18 bases between. This CDR3 is built from 16 residues. Germline CDR1 is MDHEN and CDR2 is SYDVKM. The CDR3 region is CASSLRLSGATEKLFF. For the CDR3, the DNA is TGTGCCAGCAGTTTACGCCTCTCGGGGGCTACGGAAAAACTGTTTTTT.

This clone came up a few times. The chain links TRBV9 to TRBJ1-1; TRBD1 might be the D (5 bases). Trimming removed 4 bases at V and 4 bases at J, with 14 bases between. This CDR3 is built from 14 residues. Germline loops: CDR1 SGDLS, CDR2 YYNGEE. The CDR3 DNA follows: TGTGCCAGCAGCTCTGGGGGGGAAAGCACTGAAGCTTTCTTT. Translation gives CASSSGGESTEAFF.

The V call is TRBV5-1, the J call TRBJ1-3; D gene unclear. V was trimmed by 2 bases and J by 0 bases, leaving 9 bases between them. This CDR3 comprises 15 residues. The germline gives CDR1 SGHRS, CDR2 YFSETQ. CDR3 in amino acids: CASSFQGNSGNTIYF. CDR3 nucleotides: TGCGCCAGCAGCTTCCAAGGTAACTCTGGAAACACCATATATTTT.

In this sample, this clone turned up once. CDR3 in DNA: TGTGCCAGCCGGGGGGGCAGCTCCTACAATGAGCAGTTCTTC. Translated, it gives CASRGGSSYNEQFF. This chain uses TRBV19 with TRBJ2-1, with 8 bases fitting TRBD2. Losses at the gene ends were 9 bases for V and 0 bases for J; bases not matched to a gene: 4. CDR1 and CDR2 from the germline V gene are LNHDA and SQIVND (reference sequence). This CDR3 is built from 14 residues.

This chain links TRBV30 with TRBJ2-5; 11 bases line up with TRBD2. Germline V gene lookup returns CDR1 GTSNPN and CDR2 SVGIG (reference sequence). The V and J ends lost 5 bases and 1 base, in that order; junction bases with no gene match: 6. This CDR3 region has 15 residues. The CDR3 bases are TGTGCCTGGGACCTCGGGACTAGCGGCCAAGAGACCCAGTACTTC. It is translated as CAWDLGTSGQETQYF.

The V call is TRBV20-1, the J call TRBJ1-2; D call uncertain. CDR1 is DFQATT, CDR2 SNEGSKA, per germline (reference sequence). The ends were cut back, 2 bases at V and 7 bases at J, with 5 bases in the middle. The CDR3 contains 10 residues. The CDR3 DNA reads as TGCAGTGCTAGACGGTTTGGCTACACCTTC. Translation: CSARRFGYTF.

This chain joins TRBV4-3 and TRBJ1-4; perhaps TRBD1 as D (5 bases). V was cut by 4 bases and J by 8 bases, with 11 bases left in between. The CDR3 has 13 residues. Per the germline V gene, CDR1 is LGHNA and CDR2 is YSLEER. CDR3 nucleotide sequence: TGCGCCAGCAGCCGGGACCACAAGGAAAAACTGTTTTTT. It is translated as CASSRDHKEKLFF.

The chain combines TRBV20-1 with TRBJ2-5; D is unresolved. This CDR3 has 14 residues. Germline CDR1 reads DFQATT; CDR2 reads SNEGSKA (reference sequence). Trimming pared 3 bases from V and 5 bases from J, leaving 16 bases between. The CDR3 DNA reads TGCAGTGCTAGTAATCGGCTTCGAAGGGAGACCCAGTACTTC. As protein: CSASNRLRRETQYF.

The V and J genes are TRBV19 and TRBJ1-5; unclear D gene. The CDR3 runs to 12 residues. V lost 5 bases to trimming and J lost 6 bases, with 8 bases between them. From germline, CDR1 is LNHDA and CDR2 SQIVND (reference sequence). The DNA of the CDR3 is TGTGCCAGTAGTCCCGAGGGTCAGCCCCAGCATTTT. Amino acid sequence: CASSPEGQPQHF.

V gene TRBV6-6 combines with J gene TRBJ2-7, with 7 bases that match TRBD1. Germline assignment: CDR1 MNHNY and CDR2 SVGAGI (reference sequence). The CDR3 spans 14 residues. V shed 4 bases and J 5 bases; nucleotides not matched to a gene: 8. The CDR3 DNA reads TGTGCCAGCAGTTTCCCGACAGGGCATCACGAGCAGTACTTC. Its translation: CASSFPTGHHEQYF.

The chain links TRBV3-1 (or the pseudogene TRBV3-2) to TRBJ1-3, with unresolved D. This CDR3 is built from 15 residues. V lost 1 base to trimming and J lost 0 bases, with 7 bases between them. CDR1 and CDR2 from the germline V gene are LGHDT and YNNKEL (reference sequence). The CDR3 is CASSQGAHSGNTIYF. CDR3 sequence (DNA): TGTGCCAGCAGCCAAGGAGCCCACTCTGGAAACACCATATATTTT.

J is TRBJ1-2 and V is TRBV12-3 or TRBV12-4; the D is unclear. The CDR3 has 13 residues. The V gene lost 3 bases and the J gene lost 2 bases, with 7 bases spanning the gap. The CDR3 DNA reads TGTGCCAGCAGTTTGTACGAGAACTATGGCTACACCTTC. This gives the protein CASSLYENYGYTF.

The CDR3 DNA reads as TGTGCCAGCAGTGAAGGGGCAGGGTTGAGCAATCAGCCCCAGCATTTT. It is translated as CASSEGAGLSNQPQHF. The J gene is TRBJ1-5, the V gene TRBV6-1; possibly TRBD1 for D (5 bases). The CDR3 consists of 16 residues. Trimming took off 1 base at V and 1 base at J, with 11 bases between the two ends. CDR1 is MNHNS, CDR2 SASEGT, per germline.

The chain has TRBV3-1 (or the pseudogene TRBV3-2) and TRBJ1-2; no definite D call. This CDR3 region has 17 residues. V shed 3 bases and J shed 4 bases, with 21 bases lying between them. Germline assignment: CDR1 LGHDT and CDR2 YNNKEL (reference sequence). This CDR3 reads CASSHPPPDDKIYGYTF. The CDR3 DNA is TGTGCCAGCAGCCACCCCCCTCCAGACGACAAGATCTATGGCTACACCTTC.

A few counts support this clone. The chain is built from TRBV30 and TRBJ1-3, with 7 bases matching TRBD1. Unmatched junction bases numbered 9, after V lost 1 base and J lost 0 bases. Germline-derived CDR1 and CDR2 are GTSNPN and SVGIG (reference sequence). The CDR3 totals 17 residues. CDR3 sequence (DNA): TGTGCCTGGAGTGATCTAAACAGGGGCTTCTCTGGAAACACCATATATTTT. Protein product: CAWSDLNRGFSGNTIYF.

The rearrangement links TRBV4-1 to TRBJ1-5; possible D gene TRBD1, 6 bases. CDR3 size: 18 residues. V shed 1 base and J shed 4 bases, with 20 bases lying between them. Per the germline V gene, CDR1 is MGHRA and CDR2 is YSYEKL. The CDR3 here is CASSQVSVGAKRNQPQHF. CDR3 DNA sequence: TGCGCCAGCAGCCAAGTCTCCGTGGGGGCCAAGCGAAATCAGCCCCAGCATTTT.

The V and J genes are TRBV25-1 and TRBJ1-1; D might be TRBD1 (6 bases). Trimming left V 6 bases short and J 1 base short, with 15 bases between. The germline V gene has CDR1 MGHDK and CDR2 SYGVNS. CDR3 length equals 15 residues. The CDR3 here is CASSGGGTKNTEAFF. In DNA form, the CDR3 reads TGTGCCAGCAGCGGAGGGGGGACAAAGAACACTGAAGCTTTCTTT. The full variable domain, its missing parts supplied by reference TRBV25-1 and TRBJ1-1, is EADIYQTPRYLVIGTGKKITLECSQTMGHDKMYWYQQDPGMELHLIHYSYGVNSTEKGDLSSESTVSRIRTEHFPLTLESARPSHTSQYLCASSGGGTKNTEAFFGQGTRLTVV.

This clone was seen once. The chain employs TRBV10-3 and TRBJ1-2; D not resolved. CDR3 length equals 13 residues. V was pared by 8 bases and J by 6 bases, with 16 bases between. The germline V gene encodes CDR1 ENHRY and CDR2 SYGVKD. CDR3 amino acids: CAIRPNSVDGYTF. The CDR3 DNA reads as TGTGCCATCCGACCGAACAGTGTCGATGGCTACACCTTC.

The genes are TRBV24-1 and TRBJ2-3; D is perhaps TRBD2 (6 bases). In germline, CDR1 is KGHDR, CDR2 SFDVKD. The CDR3 has 15 residues. V lost 4 bases to trimming and J lost 4 bases, with 14 bases between them. CDR3 amino acids: CATSDGGPGADTQYF. As DNA, the CDR3 is TGTGCCACCAGTGACGGAGGGCCGGGGGCAGATACGCAGTATTTT.

The gene calls are TRBV5-1 and TRBJ2-3; D gene unclear. Germline V gene sequence: CDR1 SGHRS, CDR2 YFSETQ. The CDR3 is made up of 15 amino acids. V was pared by 2 bases and J by 4 bases, with 14 bases between. The CDR3 is CASSFGSRVPDTQYF. The CDR3 nucleotides are TGCGCCAGCAGCTTCGGGTCTCGGGTTCCAGATACGCAGTATTTT.